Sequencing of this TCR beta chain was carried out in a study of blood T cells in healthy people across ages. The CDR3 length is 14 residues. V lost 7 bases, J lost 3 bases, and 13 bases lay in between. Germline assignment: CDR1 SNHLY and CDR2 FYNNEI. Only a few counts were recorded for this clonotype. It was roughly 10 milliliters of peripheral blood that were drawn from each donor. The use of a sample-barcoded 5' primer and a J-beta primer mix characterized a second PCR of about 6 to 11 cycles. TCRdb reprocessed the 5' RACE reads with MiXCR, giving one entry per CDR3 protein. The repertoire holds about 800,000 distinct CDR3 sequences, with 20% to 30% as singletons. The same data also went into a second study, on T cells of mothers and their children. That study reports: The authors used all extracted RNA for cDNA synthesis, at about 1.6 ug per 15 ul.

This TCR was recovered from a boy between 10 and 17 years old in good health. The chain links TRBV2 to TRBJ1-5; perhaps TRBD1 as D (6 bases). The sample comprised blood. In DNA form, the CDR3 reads TGTGCCAGCACCGCGGACAGTTCCAATCAGCCCCAGCATTTT. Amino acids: CASTADSSNQPQHF.